What follows describes a single T cell receptor (beta chain). This sample is drawn from a study of Ad26.COV2.S vaccination and SARS-CoV-2 variants. Produced via immunoSEQ multiplex PCR; TCRdb's table is partial and in-frame only. The sample carries approximately 410,000 clones, roughly 90% recorded once. Germline V CDR1 and CDR2: SGHTA, FQGNSA. The CDR3 spans 17 residues. The ends were cut back, 1 base at V and 8 bases at J, with 21 bases in the middle. Treatment noted: roughly 20 received Ad26.COV2.S at low or high dose, single or two shots; roughly five received placebo; per-sample allocation not given. Material that was analyzed had been drawn on day 63 after the first vaccine or placebo injection.

The clonotype comes from a person aged 18-65 years who received the Ad26.COV2.S COVID-19 vaccine or a placebo. Source: peripheral blood, taken in a trial of Ad26.COV2.S vaccine versus placebo. The chain carries TRBV7-2 and TRBJ2-1; D could derive from TRBD1 or TRBD2 (6 bases each). CDR3 nucleotides: TGTGCCAGCAGCTTAGATCCCCCGGGGGCGCCGCCGGATGAGCAGTTCTTC. Translated, it gives CASSLDPPGAPPDEQFF.